This T cell receptor (beta chain) derives from a study of cytomegalovirus exposure and HLA in healthy donors. Looking at the study overall: The 120 validation repertoires matched the roughly 630 first-cohort repertoires in platform, a later analysis reported.

Study observations and caveats: In the 130 or so validation repertoires, a later analysis found that first-cohort TCR clusters tended to co-occur. TCR beta chains numbering 164 were designated cytomegalovirus-associated.

For this clone: What it binds is not known.

CDR1 is LGHNA, CDR2 YSLEER, per germline. The CDR3 is 16 residues long. V was pared by 2 bases and J by 5 bases, with 19 bases between. The method was immunoSEQ multiplex PCR; TCRdb's version includes in-frame clones alone and lacks a portion of them. This sample yields 80,000 to 100,000 clones, of which less than 90% are seen a single time; around 6% belongs to the top ten. These donors were members of the approximately 110-subject validation cohort, a group separate from the approximately 700-subject first cohort. This receptor was obtained from a man younger than 35 in good health and CMV-seropositive. The genes are TRBV4-3 and TRBJ2-7; D may be TRBD1 (6 bases). Sequenced sample: PBMCs. The CDR3 protein is CASSQRFRGRGDEQYF. For the CDR3, the DNA is TGCGCCAGCAGCCAAAGATTCCGGGGCAGGGGCGACGAGCAGTACTTC.